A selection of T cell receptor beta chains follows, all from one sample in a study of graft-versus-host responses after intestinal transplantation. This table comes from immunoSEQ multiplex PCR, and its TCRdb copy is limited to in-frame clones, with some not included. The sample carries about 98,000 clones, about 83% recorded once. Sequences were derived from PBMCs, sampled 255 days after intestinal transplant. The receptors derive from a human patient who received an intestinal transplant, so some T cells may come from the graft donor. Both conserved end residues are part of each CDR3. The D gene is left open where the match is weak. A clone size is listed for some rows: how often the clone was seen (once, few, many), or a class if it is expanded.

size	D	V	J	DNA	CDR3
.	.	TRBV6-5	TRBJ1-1	TGTGCCAGCAGTTACGGGACGGATTCGAACACTGAAGCTTTCTTT	CASSYGTDSNTEAFF
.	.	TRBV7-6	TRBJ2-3	TGTGCCAGCAGCTTAGTGGGCAGGAGGGCAGATACGCAGTATTTT	CASSLVGRRADTQYF
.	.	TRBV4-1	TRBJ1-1	TGCGCCAGCAGCCAAATTCCGACAGGTGCCCACATTGAAGCTTTCTTT	CASSQIPTGAHIEAFF
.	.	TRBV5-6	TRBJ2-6	TGTGCCGGACGGGTCTCTGGGGCCAACGTCCTGACTTTC	CAGRVSGANVLTF
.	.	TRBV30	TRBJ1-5	TGTGCCTGGAGTGTACTTTTGTGGGATCAGCCCCAGCATTTT	CAWSVLLWDQPQHF
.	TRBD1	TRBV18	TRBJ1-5	TGTGCCAGCTCACCGGGGGACAGGCTCTATAGCAATCAGCCCCAGCATTTT	CASSPGDRLYSNQPQHF
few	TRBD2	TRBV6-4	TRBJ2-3	TGTGCCAGCAGTCCCGGGACTAGCGGCACAGATACGCAGTATTTT	CASSPGTSGTDTQYF
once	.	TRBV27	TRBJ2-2	TGTGCCAGCAGTTTTTACCCTACCAGGAGGGAGCTGTTTTTT	CASSFYPTRRELFF
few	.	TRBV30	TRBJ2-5	TGTGCCTGGAGGATATTCGGGCAGACCCAGTACTTC	CAWRIFGQTQYF
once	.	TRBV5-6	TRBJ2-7	TGTGCCAGCAGCCTCTACTCCTACGAGCAGTACTTC	CASSLYSYEQYF
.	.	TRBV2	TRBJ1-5	TGTGCCAGCAGTGGGACACCACCTCAGCCCCAGCATTTT	CASSGTPPQPQHF